Here is one T cell receptor (beta chain) with its context. What it binds is unknown. This sample was taken from a study of blood T cells in healthy people across ages. Overall study findings and caveats: Per million T cells, the diversity of TCR beta decreased roughly linearly as age advanced. Estimated diversity that came from one million T cells was considered an underestimate.

The CDR3 has 14 residues. The V end lost 2 bases, the J end lost 3 bases, and 11 bases lay between the germline ends. The germline V gene has CDR1 SGHTA and CDR2 FQGNSA. Using a J-beta primer mix together with a sample-barcoded 5' primer, a second PCR was run for roughly 6 to 12 cycles. The authors tagged each cDNA molecule using a template-switch adaptor with 12 random nucleotides. Sequencing recovered at least 2.5 million CDR3-containing paired-end reads from each sample. TCRdb analysed the 5' RACE reads with MiXCR anew, one entry per CDR3 protein. The sample yields fewer than 1,000,000 distinct CDR3 sequences, 40% to 50% seen once.

This sequence originates from a man between 60 and 70 years old in good health. The material sequenced was blood. The gene calls are TRBV7-2 and TRBJ2-7, with a possible D match to TRBD1 (5 bases). The CDR3 DNA reads TGTGCCAGCAGCTTAAGGAGACAGAACTACGAGCAGTACTTC. Its protein is CASSLRRQNYEQYF.